Each of the 22 T cell receptor beta chains below was sequenced from the same sample in a study of beta chain features in type 1 diabetes (dated by TCRdb to 2016 to 2019). The protocol used for the library was the immunoSEQ multiplex PCR assay. The High Capacity cDNA Reverse Transcription Kit was used to reverse transcribe all of the isolated RNA, meaning that expressed TCRB transcripts were what got sequenced. TCRdb provides this immuneACCESS table in a form limited to in-frame rearrangements. Some clones are lacking; in checked studies, under half of them reflect an unresolved V gene, and why the rest are absent is not known. This sample has roughly 140,000 clones in its table, and about 8.5% of those were observed once. Of the sample, less than 0.85% falls within the top ten clones. Source material: central memory CD4+ T cells from blood. The source is a man in his late teens or twenties in good health.

The chain uses TRBV28 and TRBJ1-2, with 7 positions matching TRBD1. The CDR3 spans 14 residues. Germline V CDR1 and CDR2: MDHEN, SYDVKM. V shed 6 bases, J shed 7 bases, and the junction held 11 bases outside the gene matches. The CDR3 region has the DNA TGTGCCAGCAGACCGGGACAGTATCTGTCTGGCTACACCTTC. This gives the protein CASRPGQYLSGYTF.

The gene calls are TRBV11-2 and TRBJ2-7, with D perhaps TRBD2 (7 bases). This CDR3 region has 15 residues. The germline gives CDR1 SGHAT, CDR2 FQNNGV. Trimming took off 1 base at V and 3 bases at J, with 13 bases between the two ends. In DNA, the CDR3 is TGTGCCAGCAGCTTAGCGAGGGGGACTATCTACGAGCAGTACTTC. Its protein is CASSLARGTIYEQYF.

This clone occurred a few times. CDR3 region: CASSPLRQGGEQYF. The CDR3 coding sequence is TGTGCCAGCAGCCCACTGCGGCAGGGAGGCGAGCAGTACTTC. This chain uses TRBV7-2 with TRBJ2-7, with D possibly matching TRBD2 (6 bases). CDR3 size: 14 residues. Deletions cut 5 bases from V and 6 bases from J, with 17 bases between. Germline V CDR1 and CDR2: SGHTA, FQGNSA. Full variable domain (remainder filled in from reference TRBV7-2 and TRBJ2-7): GAGVSQSPSNKVTEKGKDVELRCDPISGHTALYWYRQSLGQGLEFLIYFQGNSAPDKSGLPSDRFSAERTGGSVSTLTIQRTQQEDSAVYLCASSPLRQGGEQYFGPGTRLTVT.

For this clone: It is unclear where the CDR3 begins or ends on the DNA, so no DNA is shown, and the CDR3 is as TCRdb lists it. The chain links TRBV23-1 to TRBJ2-2; the D call of TRBD2 is as the table states it, not checked on the DNA. TRBV23-1 is known as an ORF, though its function is uncertain. The CDR3 sequence runs 15 residues, both termini included. CDR3 sequence reads: CASRLGGETPGSCFF.

This clone has just a few counts. The chain employs TRBV6-5 and TRBJ2-2; unclear D gene. V was pared by 2 bases and J by 5 bases, with 9 bases between. The CDR3 has 14 amino acids. Germline loops: CDR1 MNHEY, CDR2 SVGAGI. CDR3 protein: CASSYLDLTGELFF. For the CDR3, the DNA is TGTGCCAGCAGTTACCTAGACCTGACCGGGGAGCTGTTTTTT.

The chain has TRBV7-2 and TRBJ1-5, with 7 bases lining up with TRBD1. This CDR3 has 15 residues. The ends lost 6 bases at V and 5 bases at J; junction bases unmatched: 10. The germline V gene has CDR1 SGHTA and CDR2 FQGNSA. Here the CDR3 reads CASSESGTVHQPQHF. CDR3 DNA sequence: TGTGCCAGCAGTGAGTCCGGGACAGTCCATCAGCCCCAGCATTTT.

This clone occurred many times. CDR3 in amino acids: CASSPTDYNYGYTF. DNA for the CDR3: TGTGCCAGCTCACCAACAGATTACAACTATGGCTACACCTTC. The chain joins TRBV18 to TRBJ1-2; the D is unclear. V lost 2 bases, J lost 2 bases, and 9 bases lay in between. Germline values: CDR1 KGHSH, CDR2 LQKENI. The CDR3 length is 14 residues.

The CDR3 nucleotides read TGTGCCATCAGTGGTAAGCCGGGACTAGCGGGCTACGAGCAGTACTTC. Encoded protein: CAISGKPGLAGYEQYF. The chain combines TRBV10-3 with TRBJ2-7; 12 nucleotides agree with TRBD2. In germline, CDR1 is ENHRY, CDR2 SYGVKD. V shed 4 bases and J 3 bases; nucleotides not matched to a gene: 7. CDR3 length: 16 residues.

The genes are TRBV7-7 and TRBJ2-2; maybe TRBD2 (5 bases). With 5 bases removed from V and 4 bases from J, the gap between germline ends came to 17 bases. The CDR3 runs 16 residues. The germline gives CDR1 SSHAT, CDR2 FNYEAQ (reference sequence). The CDR3 DNA is TGTGCCAGCAGCGTTGGGATTCTAGGGAGCACCGGGGAGCTGTTTTTT. As protein: CASSVGILGSTGELFF.

This clone has only a few counts. V gene TRBV5-1 combines with J gene TRBJ2-1; 12 bases are a match to TRBD2. This CDR3 is built from 15 residues. Germline CDR1 reads SGHRS; CDR2 reads YFSETQ. V was pared by 4 bases and J by 8 bases, with 7 bases of the junction left unmatched. CDR3 DNA sequence: TGCGCCAGCAGCGCGGGACTAGCGGGCATCGATGAGCAGTTCTTC. This encodes CASSAGLAGIDEQFF.

This clone was found many times. The genes are TRBV18 and TRBJ2-5, with D perhaps TRBD1 (6 bases). This CDR3 comprises 13 residues. V was cut by 2 bases and J by 4 bases, with 8 bases left in between. The germline CDR1 and CDR2 sequences are KGHSH and LQKENI. CDR3 in amino acids: CASSPGGRETQYF. Here the CDR3 DNA reads TGTGCCAGCTCACCAGGGGGCCGAGAGACCCAGTACTTC. The whole variable domain, filled in from reference TRBV18 and TRBJ2-5, reads NAGVMQNPRHLVRRRGQEARLRCSPMKGHSHVYWYRQLPEEGLKFMVYLQKENIIDESGMPKERFSAEFPKEGPSILRIQQVVRGDSAAYFCASSPGGRETQYFGPGTRLLVL.

The gene calls are TRBV19 and TRBJ2-7, with 8 nucleotides matching TRBD1. Per the germline V gene, CDR1 is LNHDA and CDR2 is SQIVND (reference sequence). The junction had 7 bases not matched to a gene; V was cut back by 3 bases and J by 3 bases. The CDR3 consists of 15 residues. The CDR3 is CASSIGKGQVYEQYF. DNA of the CDR3: TGTGCCAGTAGTATCGGAAAGGGACAGGTCTACGAGCAGTACTTC.

This clone was seen only a few times. The rearrangement uses TRBV18 and TRBJ1-4, with D maybe TRBD1 (6 bases). CDR3 length equals 13 residues. The germline V gene encodes CDR1 KGHSH and CDR2 LQKENI. Trimming removed 3 bases at V and 8 bases at J, with 10 bases between. The CDR3 sequence: CASSPGGQEKLFF. The CDR3 nucleotides are TGTGCCAGCTCACCGGGGGGGCAGGAAAAACTGTTTTTT.

Only a few counts were recorded for this clone. The chain couples TRBV4-3 to TRBJ1-2; tentative D call: TRBD1 (5 bases). CDR1 LGHNA and CDR2 YSLEER come from the germline V gene. This CDR3 has 15 residues. V gave up 0 bases and J gave up 4 bases, with 12 bases separating them. In nucleotides, the CDR3 is TGCGCCAGCAGCCAAGAGGGTTGGAGGGGCTATGGCTACACCTTC. Translating gives CASSQEGWRGYGYTF.

The V and J genes are TRBV4-1 and TRBJ1-4; TRBD1 matches at 7 bases. The CDR3 length is 15 residues. J was trimmed by 6 bases and V by 0 bases; bases with no gene match: 4. Germline V gene lookup returns CDR1 MGHRA and CDR2 YSYEKL. The CDR3 reads CASSQEGTVYEKLFF. CDR3 DNA sequence: TGCGCCAGCAGCCAAGAAGGGACAGTGTATGAAAAACTGTTTTTT.

V is TRBV19 and J is TRBJ2-1; 9 nucleotides match TRBD1. V was clipped by 4 bases and J by 7 bases; unmatched bases: 5. Looked up from germline, CDR1 is LNHDA and CDR2 is SQIVND (reference sequence). The CDR3 is 14 amino acids. This chain's CDR3 is CASSRDRVWNEQFF. The CDR3 nucleotides are TGTGCCAGTAGTAGGGACAGGGTCTGGAATGAGCAGTTCTTC.

The genes are TRBV7-2 and TRBJ1-1; D possibly corresponds to TRBD1 (5 bases). The CDR3 is made up of 14 amino acids. Germline V CDR1 and CDR2: SGHTA, FQGNSA. With 2 bases removed from V and 5 bases from J, the gap between germline ends came to 12 bases. Here the CDR3 reads CASSLMGGNTEAFF. The CDR3 nucleotides read TGTGCCAGCAGCTTAATGGGGGGAAATACTGAAGCTTTCTTT.

The rearrangement joins TRBV6-5 to TRBJ2-3; 7 positions agree with TRBD1. The germline V gene has CDR1 MNHEY and CDR2 SVGAGI. The trim removed 5 bases at V and 5 bases at J, leaving 1 base unmatched. The CDR3 extends over 12 amino acids. CDR3 residues: CASSTGEDTQYF. The CDR3 bases are TGTGCCAGCAGTACAGGGGAAGATACGCAGTATTTT.

This clone was counted many times. The V call is TRBV7-9, the J call TRBJ2-7, with D maybe TRBD1 (5 bases). The CDR3 extends over 15 amino acids. V was trimmed by 5 bases and J by 0 bases, leaving 14 bases between them. Germline V CDR1 and CDR2: SEHNR, FQNEAQ (reference sequence). The CDR3 region has the DNA TGTGCCAGCAGCGGAAGGACACTCAGCTCCTACGAGCAGTACTTC. Its translation: CASSGRTLSSYEQYF.

This clone was seen only a few times. The chain employs TRBV19 and TRBJ2-1; D perhaps matches TRBD1 (6 bases). Trimming took 5 bases from V and 6 from J, leaving 11 bases between them. CDR3 length: 13 amino acids. From germline, CDR1 is LNHDA and CDR2 SQIVND (reference sequence). This chain's CDR3 is CASSPRTVNEQFF. DNA of the CDR3: TGTGCCAGTAGTCCCCGGACAGTCAATGAGCAGTTCTTC.

The chain carries TRBV14 and TRBJ2-2; D unresolved. The germline gives CDR1 SGHDN, CDR2 FVKESK. The CDR3 is made up of 15 amino acids. V was trimmed by 1 base and J by 3 bases, leaving 9 bases between them. For the CDR3, the DNA is TGTGCCAGCAGCCAAGGGTTAACAGACACCGGGGAGCTGTTTTTT. Its translation is CASSQGLTDTGELFF.

This clone was found a few times. This chain joins TRBV5-1 and TRBJ2-2, with 11 bases matching TRBD1. J lost 11 bases, V lost 7 bases, and 10 bases had no gene match. The CDR3 contains 14 residues. Per germline, CDR1 SGHRS and CDR2 YFSETQ. Here the CDR3 DNA reads TGCGCCAGCGAGGCCGGGACAGGGGGTCGCGAGCTGTTTTTT. Residues: CASEAGTGGRELFF.